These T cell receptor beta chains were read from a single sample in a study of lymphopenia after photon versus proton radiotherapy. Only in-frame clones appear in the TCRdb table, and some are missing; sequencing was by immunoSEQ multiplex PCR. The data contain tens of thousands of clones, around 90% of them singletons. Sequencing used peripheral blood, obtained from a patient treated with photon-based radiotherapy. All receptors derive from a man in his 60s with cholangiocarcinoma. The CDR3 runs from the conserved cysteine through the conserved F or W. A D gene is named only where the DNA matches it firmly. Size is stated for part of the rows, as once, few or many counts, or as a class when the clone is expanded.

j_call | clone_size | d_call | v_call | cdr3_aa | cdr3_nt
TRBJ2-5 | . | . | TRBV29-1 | CSVQVPGETQYF | TGCAGCGTACAGGTTCCCGGGGAGACCCAGTACTTC
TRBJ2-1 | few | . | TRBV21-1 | CASSKEKRELTFYNEQFF | TGTGCCAGCAGCAAAGAGAAGCGGGAATTAACCTTTTACAATGAGCAGTTCTTC
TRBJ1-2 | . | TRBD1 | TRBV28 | CAIGTGIGYTF | TGTGCCATCGGGACAGGGATTGGCTACACCTTC
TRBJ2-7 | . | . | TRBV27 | CASSLWYEQYF | TGTGCCAGCAGTTTATGGTACGAGCAGTACTTC
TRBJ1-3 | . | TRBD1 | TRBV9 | CASSSTGTNTIYF | TGTGCCAGCAGTTCGACAGGGACCAACACCATATATTTT
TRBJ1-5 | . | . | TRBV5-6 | CASSSFRGVVGQPQHF | TGTGCCAGCAGCTCCTTCAGAGGGGTGGTTGGGCAGCCCCAGCATTTT
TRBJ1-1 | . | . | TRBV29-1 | CSVEPMAGSTEAFF | TGCAGCGTTGAACCGATGGCAGGATCCACTGAAGCTTTCTTT
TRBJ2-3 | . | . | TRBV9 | CASSLQDGTDTQYF | TGTGCCAGCAGTTTGCAGGACGGCACAGATACGCAGTATTTT
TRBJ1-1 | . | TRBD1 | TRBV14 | CASSRQGDTEAFF | TGTGCCAGCAGCCGACAGGGTGACACTGAAGCTTTCTTT
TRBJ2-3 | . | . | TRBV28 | CASYPGPPDTQYF | TGTGCCAGCTACCCGGGTCCCCCAGATACGCAGTATTTT
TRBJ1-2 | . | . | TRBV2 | CASMRTDYGYTF | TGTGCCAGTATGAGGACAGACTATGGCTACACCTTC
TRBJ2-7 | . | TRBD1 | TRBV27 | CASRRAGTGAGVPYEQYF | TGTGCCAGCAGGAGGGCCGGGACAGGGGCAGGGGTCCCCTACGAGCAGTACTTC
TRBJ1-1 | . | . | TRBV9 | CASSLTDGAADTEAFF | TGTGCCAGCAGCTTAACCGACGGAGCCGCGGACACTGAAGCTTTCTTT
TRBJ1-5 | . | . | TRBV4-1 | CASSDAGNNQPQHF | TGCGCCAGCAGCGACGCGGGGAACAATCAGCCCCAGCATTTT
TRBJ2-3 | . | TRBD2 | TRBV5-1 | CASSFRLAGATDTQYF | TGCGCCAGCAGCTTCCGACTAGCGGGGGCCACAGATACGCAGTATTTT
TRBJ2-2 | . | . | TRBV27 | CASSLSPVLGAGWGTGELFF | TGTGCCAGCAGTTTATCCCCTGTCCTGGGGGCCGGTTGGGGCACCGGGGAGCTGTTTTTT
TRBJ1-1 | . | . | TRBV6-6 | CASSPNREAFF | TGTGCCAGCAGCCCGAACCGTGAAGCTTTCTTT
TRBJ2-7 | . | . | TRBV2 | CASSEALARSYEQYF | TGTGCCAGCAGTGAAGCGCTAGCGCGCTCCTACGAGCAGTACTTC
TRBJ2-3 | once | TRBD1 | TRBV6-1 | CASSAEDRVVGDTQYF | TGTGCCAGCAGTGCCGAGGACAGGGTTGTTGGAGATACGCAGTATTTT
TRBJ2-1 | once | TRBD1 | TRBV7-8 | CASSPAASRTDRVLFF | TGTGCCAGCAGCCCCGCAGCCTCCCGGACAGACAGGGTCCTGTTCTTC
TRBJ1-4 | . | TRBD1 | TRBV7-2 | CASSPGQGSKLFF | TGTGCCAGCAGCCCGGGACAGGGGAGTAAACTGTTTTTT
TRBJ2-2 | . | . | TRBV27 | CASSFDLRAGELFF | TGTGCCAGCAGTTTCGACCTTAGGGCCGGGGAGCTGTTTTTT
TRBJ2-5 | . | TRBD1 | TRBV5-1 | CASSLLDREETQYF | TGCGCCAGCAGCTTACTGGACAGGGAGGAGACCCAGTACTTC
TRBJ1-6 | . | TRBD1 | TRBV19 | CASSRTGDNSPLHF | TGTGCCAGTAGTAGGACAGGGGATAATTCACCCCTCCACTTT
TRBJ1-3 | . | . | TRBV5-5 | CASSLQAGNTIYF | TGTGCCAGCAGCTTGCAGGCTGGAAACACCATATATTTT
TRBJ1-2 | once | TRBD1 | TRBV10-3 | CAIRKDRNYGYTF | TGTGCCATCAGGAAGGACAGGAACTATGGCTACACCTTC
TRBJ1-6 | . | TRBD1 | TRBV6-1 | CASTGGDNSPLHF | TGTGCCAGCACAGGGGGCGATAATTCACCCCTCCACTTT
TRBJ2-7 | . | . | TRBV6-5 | CATMEHSYEQYF | TGTGCCACCATGGAGCACTCCTACGAGCAGTACTTC
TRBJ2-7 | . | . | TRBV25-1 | CASSLGQLGEQYF | TGTGCCAGCAGTTTGGGACAACTGGGCGAGCAGTACTTC
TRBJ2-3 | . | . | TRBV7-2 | CASSPVKGNADTQYF | TGTGCCAGCAGCCCCGTGAAAGGTAACGCAGATACGCAGTATTTT
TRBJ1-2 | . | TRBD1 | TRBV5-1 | CASSPRQGTNYGYTF | TGCGCCAGCAGCCCTCGACAGGGGACTAACTATGGCTACACCTTC
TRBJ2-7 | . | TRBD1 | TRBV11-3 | CASSLEQTGGAPSSYEQYF | TGTGCCAGCAGCTTAGAACAGACAGGGGGAGCCCCCTCTTCCTACGAGCAGTACTTC
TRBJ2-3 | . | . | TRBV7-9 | CASSSITRDTQYF | TGTGCCAGCAGCTCGATAACCCGGGATACGCAGTATTTT
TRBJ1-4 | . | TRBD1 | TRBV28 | CASSSPGQGGEKLFF | TGTGCCAGCAGTTCACCGGGACAGGGGGGTGAAAAACTGTTTTTT
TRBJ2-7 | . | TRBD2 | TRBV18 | CASSPGAGVGEQYF | TGTGCCAGCTCCCCAGGCGCGGGAGTAGGCGAGCAGTACTTC
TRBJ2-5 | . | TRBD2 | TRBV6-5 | CASAAGGGETQYF | TGTGCCAGCGCCGCGGGGGGCGGGGAGACCCAGTACTTC
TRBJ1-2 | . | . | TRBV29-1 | CSVERAGFGYTF | TGCAGCGTTGAGCGGGCAGGGTTTGGCTACACCTTC
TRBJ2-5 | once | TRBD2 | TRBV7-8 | CASSQWGGQETQYF | TGTGCCAGCAGCCAGTGGGGGGGGCAAGAGACCCAGTACTTC
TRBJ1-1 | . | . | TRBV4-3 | CASSQGPVLRAGERVTEAFF | TGCGCCAGCAGCCAAGGTCCCGTTCTCAGGGCAGGCGAACGGGTCACTGAAGCTTTCTTT
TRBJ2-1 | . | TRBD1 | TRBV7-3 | CASSMDRGNNEQFF | TGTGCCAGCAGCATGGACAGGGGAAACAATGAGCAGTTCTTC
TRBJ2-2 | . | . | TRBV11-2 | CASSSARETNTGELFF | TGTGCCAGCAGCTCCGCCCGGGAAACGAACACCGGGGAGCTGTTTTTT
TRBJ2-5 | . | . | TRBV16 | CASSQSRETQYF | TGTGCCAGCAGCCAATCGAGGGAGACCCAGTACTTC
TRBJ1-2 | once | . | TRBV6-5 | CASGDLVYTF | TGTGCCAGCGGGGACCTTGTCTACACCTTC
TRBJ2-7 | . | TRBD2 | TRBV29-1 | CSVSSGSRLYEQYF | TGCAGCGTCTCAAGCGGGAGCAGATTGTACGAGCAGTACTTC
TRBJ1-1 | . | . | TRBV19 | CASSQGTKNTEAFF | TGTGCCAGTAGTCAGGGGACGAAAAACACTGAAGCTTTCTTT
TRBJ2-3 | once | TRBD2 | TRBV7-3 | CASSLAPSGTGTDTQYF | TGTGCCAGCAGCTTAGCCCCTAGCGGGACTGGCACAGATACGCAGTATTTT
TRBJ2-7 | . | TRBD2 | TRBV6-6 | CASIETSGRGYEQYF | TGTGCCAGCATAGAGACTAGCGGGAGAGGCTACGAGCAGTACTTC
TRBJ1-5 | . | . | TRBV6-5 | CASSYSAQGGQPQHF | TGTGCCAGCAGTTACTCGGCACAGGGTGGTCAGCCCCAGCATTTT
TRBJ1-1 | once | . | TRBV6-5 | CASTRFGEGIPEAFF | TGTGCCAGCACCCGTTTCGGGGAGGGGATCCCTGAAGCTTTCTTT
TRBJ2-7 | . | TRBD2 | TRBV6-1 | CASTVLAGNSYEQYF | TGTGCCAGCACCGTACTAGCGGGAAATTCCTACGAGCAGTACTTC
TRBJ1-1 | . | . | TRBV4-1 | CASSQGNTEAFF | TGCGCCAGCAGCCAAGGGAACACTGAAGCTTTCTTT
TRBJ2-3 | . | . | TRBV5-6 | CASTTSSTTGTQYF | TGTGCCAGCACCACCTCAAGCACCACAGGTACGCAGTATTTT
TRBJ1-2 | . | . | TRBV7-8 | CASSKRTAGNSYGYTF | TGTGCCAGCAGCAAGCGGACTGCCGGAAACTCCTATGGCTACACCTTC
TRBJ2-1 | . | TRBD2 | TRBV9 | CASSVELAGGNEQFF | TGTGCCAGCAGCGTAGAACTAGCGGGGGGCAATGAGCAGTTCTTC